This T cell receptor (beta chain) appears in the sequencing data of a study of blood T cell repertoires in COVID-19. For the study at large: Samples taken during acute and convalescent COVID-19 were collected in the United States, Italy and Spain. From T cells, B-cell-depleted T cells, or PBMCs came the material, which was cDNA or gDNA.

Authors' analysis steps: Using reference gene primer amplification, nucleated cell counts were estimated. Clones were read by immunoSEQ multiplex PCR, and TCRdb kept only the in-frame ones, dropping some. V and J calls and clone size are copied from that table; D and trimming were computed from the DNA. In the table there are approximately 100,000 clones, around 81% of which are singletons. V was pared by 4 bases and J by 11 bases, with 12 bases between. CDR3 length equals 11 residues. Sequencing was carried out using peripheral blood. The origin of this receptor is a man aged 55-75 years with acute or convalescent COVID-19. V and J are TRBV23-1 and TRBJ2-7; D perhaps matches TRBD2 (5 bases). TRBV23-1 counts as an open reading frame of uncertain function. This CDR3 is CASSPTNCEYF. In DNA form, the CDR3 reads TGCGCCAGCAGTCCGACTAACTGTGAGTACTTC.